Listed here are 11 T cell receptor beta chains from one sample, sequenced in a study of cytomegalovirus exposure and HLA in healthy donors. Both 60 Vbeta primers and 13 Jbeta primers went into the PCR. The repertoire was sequenced with immunoSEQ multiplex PCR; TCRdb's copy has only in-frame clones and lacks some. The table records some 110,000 clones, 65% to 85% of them present only once. Material for sequencing was PBMCs. These receptors all stem from a male donor in good health and CMV-seronegative.

The chain recombines TRBV7-9 with TRBJ2-7; the match to TRBD1 covers 8 bases. The CDR3 is 14 residues long. CDR1 and CDR2 (germline): SEHNR, FQNEAQ (reference sequence). V was pared by 0 bases and J by 5 bases, with 3 bases of the junction left unmatched. CDR3 region: CASSLATGVHEQYF. CDR3 coding DNA: TGTGCCAGCAGCTTAGCGACAGGGGTCCACGAGCAGTACTTC.

The genes are TRBV7-2 and TRBJ1-1; D is perhaps TRBD1 (6 bases). V was cut by 5 bases and J by 5 bases, with 12 bases left in between. CDR1 is SGHTA, CDR2 FQGNSA, per germline. The CDR3 sequence is 13 residues long. This chain's CDR3 is CASSRGQGTEAFF. CDR3 nucleotide sequence: TGTGCCAGCAGCCGTGGGCAGGGGACTGAAGCTTTCTTT.

This sequence joins TRBV6-1 and TRBJ2-3; 12 bases align to TRBD2. J was trimmed by 3 bases and V by 2 bases; bases with no gene match: 3. The V gene's germline CDR1 is MNHNS and CDR2 SASEGT. CDR3 length: 16 amino acids. CDR3 DNA sequence: TGTGCCAGCAGTGAAAGTCTAGCGGGAGGGACAGATACGCAGTATTTT. Its protein is CASSESLAGGTDTQYF.

This clone was seen more than once but under ten times. The CDR3 protein is CASSSAGGYSEQYF. The CDR3 nucleotides are TGCGCCAGCAGCTCAGCAGGGGGCTACTCCGAGCAGTACTTC. The chain combines TRBV5-1 with TRBJ2-7, with TRBD1 matching over 8 bases. The ends lost 3 bases at V and 6 bases at J; junction bases unmatched: 8. Germline assignment: CDR1 SGHRS and CDR2 YFSETQ. This CDR3 has 14 residues.

Remarks on this clone: One end of the junction fails to match germline, which may point to a read error. This chain connects TRBV5-6 to TRBJ2-7; 8 positions match TRBD2. Germline CDR1 and CDR2: SGHDT and YYEEEE. The CDR3 totals 12 residues. The CDR3 coding sequence is TGTGCCAGCAGCCCGGGGACTAGTGAAGTGGACTTC. It is translated as CASSPGTSEVDF.

The chain couples TRBV28 to TRBJ2-1; 12 positions agree with TRBD2. CDR1 and CDR2 (germline): MDHEN, SYDVKM. V lost 7 bases and J lost 9; bases outside the gene matches: 22. The CDR3 spans 19 residues. CDR3 sequence: CASTPRGLSASGRAVEQFF. The CDR3 nucleotides are TGTGCCAGCACTCCCAGGGGACTGTCGGCTAGCGGGAGGGCCGTTGAGCAGTTCTTC.

The chain joins TRBV2 to TRBJ1-2; D unresolved. The CDR3 covers 15 residues. Germline V gene sequence: CDR1 SNHLY, CDR2 FYNNEI. V lost 3 bases to trimming and J lost 3 bases, with 14 bases between them. This CDR3 is CASSERLAGDYGYTF. Written as DNA, the CDR3 is TGTGCCAGCAGTGAGCGGTTGGCGGGAGACTATGGCTACACCTTC.

The V and J genes are TRBV11-3 and TRBJ2-1; 10 bases are a match to TRBD2. CDR1 is SGHNT and CDR2 is YENEEA in the germline V gene. J was trimmed by 8 bases and V by 5 bases; bases with no gene match: 21. The CDR3 length is 19 residues. The CDR3 DNA is TGTGCCAGCAGCCTGAGGATGCGTGGAGCGGGAGGGCCTGGGGATGAGCAGTTCTTC. It translates to CASSLRMRGAGGPGDEQFF.

V usage is TRBV5-1 and J usage is TRBJ2-5, with 8 nucleotides matching TRBD2. Germline V gives CDR1 SGHRS, CDR2 YFSETQ. V trimming: 4 bases; J trimming: 1 base; junction bases outside the gene matches: 3. The CDR3 has 14 amino acids. The chain's CDR3 is CASSLAGGQETQYF. The DNA of the CDR3 is TGCGCCAGCAGCCTCGCGGGGGGCCAAGAGACCCAGTACTTC.

The chain joins TRBV4-2 to TRBJ1-6, with D maybe TRBD1 (6 bases). The CDR3 has 17 residues. Looked up from germline, CDR1 is LGHNA and CDR2 is YNFKEQ. Trimming cost V 2 bases and J 7 bases, with 18 bases left between them. The CDR3 DNA is TGTGCCAGCAGCCAATTCGGCCATGCAGGGGAAAATTCACCCCTCCACTTT. It encodes CASSQFGHAGENSPLHF.

CDR3 sequence (DNA): TGTGCCTGCCGAGAGGGACTAGCGGGGATTTACACCGGGGAGCTGTTTTTT. Encoded protein: CACREGLAGIYTGELFF. The chain couples TRBV30 to TRBJ2-2, with 13 bases matching TRBD2. CDR3 length: 17 amino acids. J lost 3 bases, V lost 6 bases, and 10 bases had no gene match. Germline CDR1 reads GTSNPN; CDR2 reads SVGIG (reference sequence).